This T cell receptor beta chain was obtained from a study of cytomegalovirus exposure and HLA in healthy donors. General observations from the study: Rare sequences made up most TCRs, while some public TCRs were found in many donors. There were some 150 TCR beta chains listed as cytomegalovirus-associated. Testing in vitro showed a few CMV-associated chains specific for CMV antigens.

Clones were read by immunoSEQ multiplex PCR, and TCRdb kept only the in-frame ones, dropping some. Among around 300,000 clones, roughly 90% were seen once, and the ten largest hold about 0.9%. From the 120-subject validation cohort, which was separate from the approximately 670-subject first cohort, the donors were drawn. There are 15 residues in the CDR3. The V end was cut by 0 bases, the J end by 0 bases, with 7 bases between. Looked up from germline, CDR1 is SGDLS and CDR2 is YYNGEE. Concerning this clone itself: The antigen is unknown.

The sample consisted of PBMCs. The J gene is TRBJ2-1, the V gene TRBV9, with D perhaps TRBD2 (6 bases). The TCR originated in a woman aged 18-30 years in good health and CMV-seronegative. CDR3 region: CASSVGLDSYNEQFF. The CDR3 DNA reads TGTGCCAGCAGCGTAGGACTAGACTCCTACAATGAGCAGTTCTTC.